This TCR beta chain was retrieved from a study of response to subunit inactivated influenza vaccine. Regarding the study as a whole: Authors suggested few new T cells are recruited by each seasonal influenza vaccination.

This clonotype came up many times. Its matching antigen is unknown. Using its own MiXCR run on the RT-PCR reads, TCRdb lists one record per CDR3 protein. The table has over 400,000 distinct CDR3 sequences, approximately 12% seen once; the top ten hold under 15%. The CDR3 is 16 residues long. The germline V gene has CDR1 LGHNA and CDR2 YNFKEQ. V lost 0 bases to trimming and J lost 2 bases, with 11 bases between them. The genes are TRBV4-2 and TRBJ2-4; TRBD2 is a possible D gene (7 bases). The sequencing here drew on PBMCs from blood, taken roughly 6 weeks after vaccination. The receptor comes from a man in his fifties who received an inactivated influenza vaccine. The DNA of the CDR3 is TGTGCCAGCAGCCAAGACGGGGGGCCCACCAAAAACATTCAGTACTTC. Protein: CASSQDGGPTKNIQYF.